These 24 T cell receptor beta chains share one sample of origin, sequenced in a study of blood T cell repertoires in COVID-19. The protocol was immunoSEQ multiplex PCR, while the TCRdb copy is restricted to in-frame clones and leaves out a portion. Among about 25,000 clones listed, more than 75% were seen once. Sequencing was performed on peripheral blood. These TCRs come from a man aged 50 to 60 with active COVID-19.

This clone was seen once. The rearrangement joins TRBV30 to TRBJ2-2; D is possibly TRBD2 (5 bases). In germline, CDR1 is GTSNPN, CDR2 SVGIG (reference sequence). V lost 4 bases, J lost 1 base, and 13 bases lay in between. The CDR3 is 15 residues long. The CDR3 nucleotides read TGTGCCTGGAAGGGTCGCGGGTTGAACACCGGGGAGCTGTTTTTT. It translates to CAWKGRGLNTGELFF.

The chain has TRBV19 and TRBJ1-2; 7 bases map to TRBD1. After removal of 7 bases from V and 6 bases from J, the junction contained 8 bases not matched to a gene. This CDR3 contains 13 residues. Germline V gene sequence: CDR1 LNHDA, CDR2 SQIVND (reference sequence). The CDR3 nucleotides are TGTGCCAGTATGGGACAGATGAATAATGGCTACACCTTC. It is translated as CASMGQMNNGYTF.

The rearrangement joins TRBV7-8 to TRBJ2-5; D gene uncertain. The CDR3 runs to 13 residues. The V and J ends lost 5 bases and 5 bases respectively, with 12 bases between them. The germline V gene encodes CDR1 SGHVS and CDR2 FQNEAQ. In nucleotides, the CDR3 is TGTGCCAGCAGCCCGTCGACATGGGAGACCCAGTACTTC. This translates into CASSPSTWETQYF.

V and J are TRBV27 and TRBJ2-1; 10 nucleotides line up with TRBD2. This CDR3 has 13 amino acids. The germline V gene has CDR1 MNHEY and CDR2 SMNVEV (reference sequence). V lost 8 bases, J lost 8 bases, and 6 bases stayed unmatched. The DNA of the CDR3 is TGTGCCAGCTCCCTAGCGGGAGAGGATGAGCAGTTCTTC. Its translation: CASSLAGEDEQFF.

This clone has a single count. J is TRBJ2-5 and V is TRBV27; tentatively, D is TRBD1 (5 bases). Per the germline V gene, CDR1 is MNHEY and CDR2 is SMNVEV (reference sequence). Trimming stripped 6 bases from V and 7 bases from J, with 15 bases between. There are 13 residues in the CDR3. The DNA for the CDR3 is TGTGCCAGCAGGTTGCAGGGATTAGGGACCCAGTACTTC. Translating gives CASRLQGLGTQYF.

This rearrangement joins TRBV27 to TRBJ2-5; perhaps TRBD1 as D (6 bases). Germline-derived CDR1 and CDR2 are MNHEY and SMNVEV (reference sequence). There are 13 residues in the CDR3. Trimming removed 6 bases from V and 0 bases from J, with 8 bases in between. CDR3 protein: CASSRQDQETQYF. The CDR3 DNA follows: TGTGCCAGCAGCCGACAGGACCAAGAGACCCAGTACTTC.

This clone has more than one count but fewer than ten. J is TRBJ1-2 and V is TRBV24-1; D is unresolved. The CDR3 runs to 14 residues. Germline CDR1 is KGHDR and CDR2 is SFDVKD. Trimming stripped 4 bases from V and 0 bases from J, with 8 bases between. The CDR3: CATSDLATNYGYTF. In DNA form, the CDR3 reads TGTGCCACCAGTGACCTGGCCACTAACTATGGCTACACCTTC.

The chain couples TRBV3-1 (or the pseudogene TRBV3-2) to TRBJ2-7; 9 bases line up with TRBD1. With 3 bases clipped from V and 1 base from J, the junction kept 4 bases outside the gene matches. CDR1 is LGHDT and CDR2 is YNNKEL in the germline V gene (reference sequence). The CDR3 has 15 amino acids. CDR3 DNA sequence: TGTGCCAGCAGCCAGGACAGGGGTATTTCCTACGAGCAGTACTTC. Amino acid sequence: CASSQDRGISYEQYF.

The V and J genes are TRBV5-1 and TRBJ1-1; 7 positions match TRBD1. V was clipped by 0 bases and J by 7 bases; unmatched bases: 6. The germline V gene encodes CDR1 SGHRS and CDR2 YFSETQ. The CDR3 contains 14 residues. Here the CDR3 reads CASSLARTGREAFF. DNA of the CDR3: TGCGCCAGCAGCTTGGCCCGGACAGGCCGTGAAGCTTTCTTT.

CDR3 amino acids: CASSQDRGGSRTEAFF. The CDR3 DNA reads as TGTGCCAGCAGCCAAGATAGGGGGGGATCGAGGACTGAAGCTTTCTTT. The chain couples TRBV14 to TRBJ1-1, with D possibly being TRBD1 (6 bases). CDR3 size: 16 residues. Germline-derived CDR1 and CDR2 are SGHDN and FVKESK. V was shortened by 0 bases and J by 5 bases, with 16 bases between the two germline ends.

The rearrangement uses TRBV28 and TRBJ2-3; 8 bases match TRBD2. Losses at the gene ends were 1 base for V and 5 bases for J; bases not matched to a gene: 11. The germline gives CDR1 MDHEN, CDR2 SYDVKM. CDR3 length: 17 amino acids. The CDR3 spells CASSLSGGGPLGDTQYF. The CDR3, as DNA: TGTGCCAGCAGTTTATCTGGCGGGGGGCCCTTGGGAGATACGCAGTATTTT. Looking up the rest from reference TRBV28 and TRBJ2-3 gives the full variable domain: DVKVTQSSRYLVKRTGEKVFLECVQDMDHENMFWYRQDPGLGLRLIYFSYDVKMKEKGDIPEGYSVSREKKERFSLILESASTNQTSMYLCASSLSGGGPLGDTQYFGPGTRLTVL.

This clone was seen once. CDR3 nucleotides: TGTGCCAGCAGTGAGACCCCGACAGGGACCTATGGCTACACCTTC. It translates to CASSETPTGTYGYTF. The chain carries TRBV25-1 and TRBJ1-2; TRBD1 aligns across 7 bases. The CDR3 is 15 residues long. With V trimmed by 3 bases and J by 4 bases, 8 bases remained unmatched. Germline CDR1 and CDR2: MGHDK and SYGVNS.

The rearrangement uses TRBV4-1 and TRBJ2-7; the D is unclear. The ends were cut back, 5 bases at V and 1 base at J, with 18 bases in the middle. The CDR3 covers 16 residues. Germline V gives CDR1 MGHRA, CDR2 YSYEKL. CDR3 residues: CASSSLVGPRSYEQYV. The CDR3 nucleotides read TGCGCCAGCAGCTCCCTGGTCGGTCCTCGGTCCTACGAGCAGTACGTC.

This clone was picked up one time. The chain recombines TRBV29-1 with TRBJ2-7; 9 bases match TRBD2. Trimming took 0 bases from V and 6 from J; bases not matched to a gene: 9. The CDR3 is made up of 15 amino acids. The germline V gene encodes CDR1 SQVTM and CDR2 ANQGSEA. The CDR3 is CSVEEVSSGDFEQYF. The CDR3 region has the DNA TGCAGCGTTGAAGAGGTCTCTAGCGGGGATTTCGAGCAGTACTTC.

V gene TRBV19 combines with J gene TRBJ1-2; 11 bases fit TRBD1. The CDR3 length is 15 residues. CDR1 LNHDA and CDR2 SQIVND come from the germline V gene (reference sequence). J was trimmed by 4 bases and V by 6 bases; bases with no gene match: 7. The CDR3 loop reads CASSLGTGGLYGYTF. The CDR3 DNA is TGTGCCAGTAGCCTCGGGACAGGGGGTCTCTATGGCTACACCTTC.

This sequence joins TRBV13 and TRBJ2-6; possibly TRBD1 for D (6 bases). The germline gives CDR1 PRHDT, CDR2 FYEKMQ (reference sequence). The CDR3 extends over 15 amino acids. V lost 0 bases and J lost 3, with 6 bases in between. In DNA, the CDR3 is TGTGCCAGCAGCTTAGGGACAGGTGGGGCCAACGTCCTGACTTTC. It translates to CASSLGTGGANVLTF. The whole variable domain, remainder taken from reference TRBV13 and TRBJ2-6, is AAGVIQSPRHLIKEKRETATLKCYPIPRHDTVYWYQQGPGQDPQFLISFYEKMQSDKGSIPDRFSAQQFSDYHSELNMSSLELGDSALYFCASSLGTGGANVLTFGAGSRLTVL.

The chain recombines TRBV28 with TRBJ1-6, with a tentative D call TRBD1 (5 bases). Trimming stripped 3 bases from V and 9 bases from J, with 9 bases between. Looked up from germline, CDR1 is MDHEN and CDR2 is SYDVKM. The CDR3 covers 13 residues. In DNA, the CDR3 is TGTGCCAGCAGTTTGGGGGGAGGTTCACCCCTCCACTTT. As protein: CASSLGGGSPLHF.

V is TRBV25-1 and J is TRBJ2-5; perhaps TRBD2 as D (5 bases). The CDR3 sequence is 16 residues long. The V end was cut by 3 bases, the J end by 2 bases, with 16 bases between. Germline-derived CDR1 and CDR2 are MGHDK and SYGVNS. This CDR3 is CASSDRPGLFQETQYF. The CDR3 nucleotides are TGTGCCAGCAGTGACCGACCTGGACTTTTTCAAGAGACCCAGTACTTC.

This chain uses TRBV29-1 with TRBJ2-3, with 13 nucleotides matching TRBD2. The CDR3 spans 20 residues. The germline V gene encodes CDR1 SQVTM and CDR2 ANQGSEA. Trimming at V came to 8 bases and at J to 2 bases, leaving 22 bases not matched to a gene. In DNA, the CDR3 is TGCAGCATCTCCAGGCCCGGACAGGTACTAGCGGGAGGGCCCACAGATACGCAGTATTTT. It specifies CSISRPGQVLAGGPTDTQYF.

This clone was detected only once. This rearrangement joins TRBV30 to TRBJ2-1; TRBD2 agrees at 7 bases. The V gene end was trimmed by 5 bases and the J gene end by 6 bases; junction bases not matched to a gene: 4. CDR1 is GTSNPN and CDR2 is SVGIG in the germline V gene (reference sequence). The CDR3 is 12 residues long. The DNA of the CDR3 is TGTGCCTGGGGTAGACTAGCCAATGAGCAGTTCTTC. Its translation: CAWGRLANEQFF.

About this clone itself: An end of the junction does not agree with germline; a read error may underlie this. V is TRBV7-7 and J is TRBJ2-2; 8 bases agree with TRBD1. This CDR3 has 19 residues. Germline CDR1 SSHAT, CDR2 FNYEAQ (reference sequence). This chain's CDR3 is CASSLTDRVSLANTGELFF. Written as DNA, the CDR3 is TGTGCTAGCAGCTTAACGGACAGGGTGTCGCTCGCGAACACCGGGGAGCTGTTTTTT.

The gene calls are TRBV5-1 and TRBJ2-2; 12 positions agree with TRBD2. There are 16 residues in the CDR3. Per the germline V gene, CDR1 is SGHRS and CDR2 is YFSETQ. V was pared by 3 bases and J by 4 bases, with 4 bases of the junction left unmatched. CDR3 sequence reads: CASSWLTSGSTGELFF. Written as DNA, the CDR3 is TGCGCCAGCAGCTGGTTGACTAGCGGGAGCACCGGGGAGCTGTTTTTT.

The chain couples TRBV11-3 to TRBJ2-1; no firm D call. The V end was cut by 3 bases, the J end by 6 bases, with 3 bases between. The germline V gene has CDR1 SGHNT and CDR2 YENEEA. CDR3 length equals 11 residues. The CDR3 nucleotides read TGTGCCAGCAGCTTTATCAATGAGCAGTTCTTC. It is translated as CASSFINEQFF.

The rearrangement uses TRBV18 and TRBJ2-6; 9 nucleotides agree with TRBD1. The CDR3 has 18 residues. The germline V gene has CDR1 KGHSH and CDR2 LQKENI. The ends lost 6 bases at V and 0 bases at J; junction bases unmatched: 9. The CDR3 coding sequence is TGTGCCAGCTCGCTCCCGGGACAGGGTTACTCTGGGGCCAACGTCCTGACTTTC. Protein product: CASSLPGQGYSGANVLTF. Drawing the rest from reference TRBV18 and TRBJ2-6, the complete variable domain is NAGVMQNPRHLVRRRGQEARLRCSPMKGHSHVYWYRQLPEEGLKFMVYLQKENIIDESGMPKERFSAEFPKEGPSILRIQQVVRGDSAAYFCASSLPGQGYSGANVLTFGAGSRLTVL.